Presented here are 5 T cell receptor beta chains from one specimen sequenced in a study of CD8 T cells in ankylosing spondylitis. General study results and limits: Roughly eight highly homologous variants formed a TCR beta motif that appeared characteristic of ankylosing spondylitis blood.

No antigen has been identified for these receptors. TCRdb ran MiXCR on the 5' RACE reads and lists one entry per CDR3 protein. Among roughly 700,000 distinct CDR3 sequences listed, 15% to 20% were seen once. The specimen was blood, either unsorted or a sorted T cell fraction (not recorded which). Receptors originate from a male donor with ankylosing spondylitis.

This clonotype was recorded at least ten times. J is TRBJ1-1 and V is TRBV12-3 or TRBV12-4; 9 nucleotides agree with TRBD1. CDR3 length equals 13 residues. V was clipped by 8 bases and J by 3 bases; unmatched bases: 4. The CDR3 is CASSRDRDTEAFF. CDR3 DNA: TGTGCCAGCTCCCGGGACAGGGACACTGAAGCTTTCTTT.

This clonotype occurred a few times. V is TRBV4-2 and J is TRBJ2-1; 13 nucleotides agree with TRBD2. This CDR3 contains 16 residues. Per the germline V gene, CDR1 is LGHNA and CDR2 is YNFKEQ. V was pared by 2 bases and J by 5 bases, with 3 bases of the junction left unmatched. As DNA, the CDR3 is TGTGCCAGCAGCCAATCCGGGACTAGCGGGAACAATGAGCAGTTCTTC. Protein sequence: CASSQSGTSGNNEQFF.

CDR3 nucleotides: TGTGCCATCAGCCCAAGCTCGAACGAGCAGTACTTC. It specifies CAISPSSNEQYF. The gene calls are TRBV10-3 and TRBJ2-7; D uncertain. Looked up from germline, CDR1 is ENHRY and CDR2 is SYGVKD. V was shortened by 6 bases and J by 5 bases, with 11 bases between the two germline ends. The CDR3 sequence is 12 residues long.

The chain joins TRBV16 to TRBJ1-5; D is perhaps TRBD1 (5 bases). In germline, CDR1 is KGHSY, CDR2 FQNENV. CDR3 length: 16 amino acids. Trimming pared 0 bases from V and 0 bases from J, leaving 9 bases between. The CDR3 loop reads CASSQSIDSSNQPQHF. Here the CDR3 DNA reads TGTGCCAGCAGCCAATCCATTGACAGTAGCAATCAGCCCCAGCATTTT.

This clonotype was observed many times. The CDR3 loop is CASSLGDRVYNEQFF. In DNA, the CDR3 is TGTGCCAGCAGTTTGGGGGACAGGGTCTACAATGAGCAGTTCTTC. This chain joins TRBV12-3 or TRBV12-4 and TRBJ2-1; 9 bases map to TRBD1. V trimming: 3 bases; J trimming: 3 bases; junction bases outside the gene matches: 3. CDR3 length: 15 residues.